Listed below are T cell receptor beta chains from one sample, sequenced in a study of blood T cells in healthy people across ages. TCRdb re-called the 5' RACE reads with MiXCR, one entry per CDR3 protein. In the table there are some 560,000 distinct CDR3 sequences, about 28% of which are singletons. This sample also appeared in a second study, on T cells of mothers and their children.

The material sequenced was blood. The receptors were gathered from a boy younger than 10 in good health. Each CDR3 is given with its conserved first and last residue. The D gene is left open where the match is weak. Clone size is stated in some rows and not others, as once, few, many or a class when expanded.

14 TRBJ1-2 NA TRBV10-3 few TGTGCCATCAGTGAGATAAGGGGAGAAGATGGCTACACCTTC CAISEIRGEDGYTF
15 TRBJ1-4 NA TRBV7-9 NA TGTGCCAGCAGCTTAGGAGACGCAACTAATGAAAAACTGTTTTTT CASSLGDATNEKLFF
19 TRBJ2-5 TRBD1 TRBV4-2 NA TGTGCCAGCAGCCAAGATCAACCGGGACAGGGTTTTGGTCGCGGGACCCAGTACTTC CASSQDQPGQGFGRGTQYF
14 TRBJ2-2 NA TRBV27 NA TGTGCCAGCAGTATCGGCCCGCACACCGGGGAGCTGTTTTTT CASSIGPHTGELFF
17 TRBJ2-6 NA TRBV9 NA TGTGCCAGCAGCCGACTCGGGGGAAGCTCTGGGGCCAACGTCCTGACTTTC CASSRLGGSSGANVLTF
14 TRBJ2-7 TRBD2 TRBV5-1 many TGCGCCAGCAGCTTACTAGCGGGGCCCTACGAGCAGTACTTC CASSLLAGPYEQYF
15 TRBJ2-4 NA TRBV9 NA TGTGCCAGCAGTCAGGGGGGCCAAGCCAAAAACATTCAGTACTTC CASSQGGQAKNIQYF
14 TRBJ2-7 NA TRBV12-3/TRBV12-4 NA TGTGCCAGCAGTCTGGGCCCCGCGATTTACGAGCAGTACTTC CASSLGPAIYEQYF
15 TRBJ1-6 TRBD1 TRBV6-5 NA TGTGCCAGCAGGGGACAGGGGTTTGGTAATTCACCCCTCCACTTT CASRGQGFGNSPLHF
14 TRBJ2-3 TRBD2 TRBV7-8 few TGTGCCAGCAGCTTAGGAGCGGGGGGAGATACGCAGTATTTT CASSLGAGGDTQYF
14 TRBJ1-1 NA TRBV20-1 NA TGCAGTGCTAGAGATCGGGCGAGGGGCGCTGAAGCTTTCTTT CSARDRARGAEAFF
16 TRBJ2-1 NA TRBV20-1 NA TGCAGTGCTAGAGATCTTCGGGGGAGTAAGAGGAATGAGCAGTTCTTC CSARDLRGSKRNEQFF
13 TRBJ2-2 NA TRBV5-1 few TGCGCCAGCAGCCTCCTTAGTGGCGGGGAGCTGTTTTTT CASSLLSGGELFF
17 TRBJ1-4 NA TRBV7-9 once TGTGCCAGCAGCTTACCCCGACAGGCGACAACTAATGAAAAACTGTTTTTT CASSLPRQATTNEKLFF
17 TRBJ2-2 NA TRBV6-5 few TGTGCCAGCAGCTACGACTCGGGGGCCCATAACACCGGGGAGCTGTTTTTT CASSYDSGAHNTGELFF
13 TRBJ2-3 TRBD2 TRBV29-1 NA TGCAGCGTAAGGACTAGCGGGGCAGATACGCAGTATTTT CSVRTSGADTQYF
14 TRBJ1-1 NA TRBV27 few TGTGCCAGCAGAACCCGGGCCACCGCATATGAAGCTTTCTTT CASRTRATAYEAFF
12 TRBJ2-7 TRBD2 TRBV30 once TGTGCCCTGACTAGCGGGACCTACGAGCAGTACTTC CALTSGTYEQYF
16 TRBJ1-3 NA TRBV4-2 NA TGTGCCAGCAGCCAAAAAGGAGCGGGGTCTGGAAACACCATATATTTT CASSQKGAGSGNTIYF
13 TRBJ1-1 NA TRBV20-1 NA TGCAGTGCTAGCCCGGGCCCGGCCACTGAAGCTTTCTTT CSASPGPATEAFF
12 TRBJ2-1 NA TRBV3-1 NA TGTGCCAGCAGGATAGGGATGGATGAGCAGTTCTTC CASRIGMDEQFF
14 TRBJ2-3 TRBD1 TRBV29-1 NA TGCAGCGGGACCGGGACAGACAACACAGATACGCAGTATTTT CSGTGTDNTDTQYF
13 TRBJ1-5 NA TRBV20-1 NA TGCAGTGCTGGGGGGCATAGCAATCAGCCCCAGCATTTT CSAGGHSNQPQHF
14 TRBJ2-4 NA TRBV12-3/TRBV12-4 few TGTGCCAGCAGTTTGACGGAGGCGAGTTACATTCAGTACTTC CASSLTEASYIQYF
16 TRBJ1-5 TRBD1 TRBV6-7 many TGTGCCAGCAGGTATACCGGGACAGGGGGAATTCAGCCCCAGCATTTT CASRYTGTGGIQPQHF
15 TRBJ2-6 TRBD1 TRBV14 NA TGTGCCAGCAGACGCACAGGGGCTGGGGCCAACGTCCTGACTTTC CASRRTGAGANVLTF
15 TRBJ2-5 NA TRBV6-1 NA TGTGCCAGCAGTGAAGGACGAATTCAGCTAGAGACCCAGTACTTC CASSEGRIQLETQYF
15 TRBJ2-1 TRBD2 TRBV12-3/TRBV12-4 NA TGTGCCAGCAGTATCTTGGGAGGGCCGGGTAATGAGCAGTTCTTC CASSILGGPGNEQFF
17 TRBJ2-3 NA TRBV6-5 NA TGTGCCAGCAGTTACAGGCCCTACGGATCTAGCACAGATACGCAGTATTTT CASSYRPYGSSTDTQYF
14 TRBJ2-3 NA TRBV9 NA TGTGCCAGCAGCGTAGATGGGGGCACAGATACGCAGTATTTT CASSVDGGTDTQYF
15 TRBJ1-2 NA TRBV10-2 NA TGCGCCAGCAGTGATTTAAGGGGCAGGGACTATGGCTACACCTTC CASSDLRGRDYGYTF
13 TRBJ2-1 NA TRBV7-3 few TGTGCCAGCAGCTTAGGCCACGACAATGAGCAGTTCTTC CASSLGHDNEQFF
15 TRBJ2-1 NA TRBV3-1 NA TGTGCCAGCAGCCAATCTTCGGGGGCCAAGGATGAGCAGTTCTTC CASSQSSGAKDEQFF
13 TRBJ1-1 NA TRBV20-1 NA TGCAGTGCTACTCCAGGGAGAGGGCCTGAAGCTTTCTTT CSATPGRGPEAFF
13 TRBJ2-1 NA TRBV7-2 NA TGTGCCAGCAGTTCTCCTCCGCTAAAGGAGCAGTTCTTC CASSSPPLKEQFF
13 TRBJ1-1 NA TRBV27 NA TGTGCCAGTAGATTTCGGGGTGACACTGAAGCTTTCTTT CASRFRGDTEAFF
15 TRBJ2-7 NA TRBV18 NA TGTGCCAGCTCACCACCTCGGACGGCTACCTACGAGCAGTACTTC CASSPPRTATYEQYF
15 TRBJ2-2 NA TRBV19 NA TGTGCCAGTACAAGTACTAACGATAACACCGGGGAGCTGTTTTTT CASTSTNDNTGELFF
13 TRBJ2-5 TRBD2 TRBV20-1 few TGCAGTGCTAGAGTAACTAGCGCCGCGACCCAGTACTTC CSARVTSAATQYF
13 TRBJ2-7 NA TRBV27 NA TGTGCCGCCTCCCCCCAGAGCTCCTACGGGCAGTACTTC CAASPQSSYGQYF
19 TRBJ1-3 NA TRBV14 NA TGTGCCAGCAGCCTTCTCCGGAGGGGCGCGAGGGGGGTAGGAAACACCATATATTTT CASSLLRRGARGVGNTIYF
14 TRBJ2-3 NA TRBV7-9 few TGTGCCAGCAGCGCTGGGATGTGGGCAGATACGCAGTATTTT CASSAGMWADTQYF
17 TRBJ1-4 NA TRBV12-3/TRBV12-4 NA TGTGCCAGCAGTTTGGGCCGTCCCGGCCGAAATAATGAAAAACTGTTTTTT CASSLGRPGRNNEKLFF
16 TRBJ2-5 TRBD2 TRBV7-2 NA TGTGCCAGCAGCACAAACTTCCCGGGACTAGCAGAGACCCAGTACTTC CASSTNFPGLAETQYF
16 TRBJ2-7 NA TRBV7-2 few TGTGCCAGCAGCTTCGATAGTGTCAGTACCCCTTACGAGCAGTACTTC CASSFDSVSTPYEQYF
16 TRBJ2-1 NA TRBV4-1 few TGCGCCAGCAGCCAAGGAAATGGGGGTTCCTACAATGAGCAGTTCTTC CASSQGNGGSYNEQFF
16 TRBJ1-1 NA TRBV27 many TGTGCCAGCACAATCGCCCCCGGACTTAAGAACACTGAAGCTTTCTTT CASTIAPGLKNTEAFF
13 TRBJ1-4 NA TRBV20-1 many TGCAGTGCCTCCGACAGTGTTAATGAAAAACTGTTTTTT CSASDSVNEKLFF
13 TRBJ2-4 NA TRBV29-1 medium-sized TGCAGCGTTGCGTGGTGGAGCGGAAACATTCAGTACTTC CSVAWWSGNIQYF
15 TRBJ1-5 TRBD1 TRBV6-6 many TGTGCCAGCACGGGGAGACAGGGCGGCAATCAGCCCCAGCATTTT CASTGRQGGNQPQHF
18 TRBJ2-6 TRBD1 TRBV5-5 few TGTGCCAGCAGCTTGGCCCCGACAGGGAGCTCTGGGGCCAACGTCCTGACTTTC CASSLAPTGSSGANVLTF
16 TRBJ2-7 NA TRBV2 NA TGTGCCAGCAGTGAAGCGGAATCGGGACAACTCTACGAGCAGTACTTC CASSEAESGQLYEQYF
16 TRBJ2-1 TRBD2 TRBV3-1 NA TGTGCCAGCAGCCCGTTTAGCGGGAGGGTTAACAATGAGCAGTTCTTC CASSPFSGRVNNEQFF
12 TRBJ2-1 NA TRBV15 NA TGTGCCACCCAGGGGGGAAGAGATGAGCAGTTCTTC CATQGGRDEQFF
13 TRBJ2-7 TRBD2 TRBV9 NA TGTGCCAGCAAAGAGCGGGGGGGCTACGAGCAGTACTTC CASKERGGYEQYF
16 TRBJ1-5 NA TRBV9 few TGTGCCAGCAGCGTAGAAGGGATGGGGTTCGGTCAGCCCCAGCATTTT CASSVEGMGFGQPQHF